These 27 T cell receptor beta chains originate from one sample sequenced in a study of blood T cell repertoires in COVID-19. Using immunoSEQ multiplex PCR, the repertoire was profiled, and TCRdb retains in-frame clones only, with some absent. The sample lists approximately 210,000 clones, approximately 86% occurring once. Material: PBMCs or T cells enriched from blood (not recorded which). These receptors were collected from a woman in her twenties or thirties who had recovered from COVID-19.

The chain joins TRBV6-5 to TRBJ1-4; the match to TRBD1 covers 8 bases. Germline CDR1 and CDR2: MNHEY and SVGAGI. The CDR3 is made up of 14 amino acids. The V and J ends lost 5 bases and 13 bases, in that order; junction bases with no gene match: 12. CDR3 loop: CASSRTGIGGGLFF. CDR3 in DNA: TGTGCCAGCAGTAGGACAGGGATCGGGGGTGGACTGTTTTTT.

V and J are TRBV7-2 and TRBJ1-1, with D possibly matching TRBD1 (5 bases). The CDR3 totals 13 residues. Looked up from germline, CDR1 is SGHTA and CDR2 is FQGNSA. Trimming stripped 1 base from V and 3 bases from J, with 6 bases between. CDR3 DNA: TGTGCCAGCAGCTTAGAACAGGACACTGAAGCTTTCTTT. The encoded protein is CASSLEQDTEAFF.

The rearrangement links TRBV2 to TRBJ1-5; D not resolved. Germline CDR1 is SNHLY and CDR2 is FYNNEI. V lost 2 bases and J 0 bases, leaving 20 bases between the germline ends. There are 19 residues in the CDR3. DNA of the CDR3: TGTGCCAGCAGTGAAAGACCGGCTATAGCGTTGTATAGCAATCAGCCCCAGCATTTT. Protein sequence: CASSERPAIALYSNQPQHF.

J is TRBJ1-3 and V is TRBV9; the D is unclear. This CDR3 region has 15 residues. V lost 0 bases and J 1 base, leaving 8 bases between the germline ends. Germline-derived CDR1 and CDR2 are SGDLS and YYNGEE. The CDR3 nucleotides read TGTGCCAGCAGCGTAGTTGGGAGGTCTGGAAACACCATATATTTT. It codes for CASSVVGRSGNTIYF.

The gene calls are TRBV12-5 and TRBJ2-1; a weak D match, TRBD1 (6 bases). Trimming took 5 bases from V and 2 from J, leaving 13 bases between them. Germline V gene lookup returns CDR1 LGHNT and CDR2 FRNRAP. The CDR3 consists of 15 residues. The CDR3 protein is CASGPRQDPYNEQFF. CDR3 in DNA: TGTGCTAGTGGTCCCCGACAGGACCCCTACAATGAGCAGTTCTTC.

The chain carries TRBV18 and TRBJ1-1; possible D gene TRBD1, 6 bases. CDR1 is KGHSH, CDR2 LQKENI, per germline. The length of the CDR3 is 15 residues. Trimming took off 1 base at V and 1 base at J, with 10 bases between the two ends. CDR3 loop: CASSPLGQQNTEAFF. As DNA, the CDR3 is TGTGCCAGCTCACCACTGGGACAACAGAACACTGAAGCTTTCTTT.

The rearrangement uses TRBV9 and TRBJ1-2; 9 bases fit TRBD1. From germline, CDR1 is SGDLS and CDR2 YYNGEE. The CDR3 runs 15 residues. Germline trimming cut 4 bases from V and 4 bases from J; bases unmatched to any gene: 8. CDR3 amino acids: CASSPRTGDTYGYTF. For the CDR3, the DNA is TGTGCCAGCAGCCCTCGGACAGGGGATACCTATGGCTACACCTTC.

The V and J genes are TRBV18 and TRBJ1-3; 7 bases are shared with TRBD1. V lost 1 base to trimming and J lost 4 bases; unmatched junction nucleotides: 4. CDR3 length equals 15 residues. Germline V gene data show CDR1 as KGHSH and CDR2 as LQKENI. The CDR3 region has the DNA TGTGCCAGCTCACCACTAAGGGGGCCAGGAAACACCATATATTTT. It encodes CASSPLRGPGNTIYF.

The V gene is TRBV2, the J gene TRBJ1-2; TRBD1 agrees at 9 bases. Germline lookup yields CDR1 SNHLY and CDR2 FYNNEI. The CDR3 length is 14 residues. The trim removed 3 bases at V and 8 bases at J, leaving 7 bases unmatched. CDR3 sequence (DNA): TGTGCCAGCAGTGACAGAAGACAGGGGGTGGGCTACACCTTC. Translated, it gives CASSDRRQGVGYTF.

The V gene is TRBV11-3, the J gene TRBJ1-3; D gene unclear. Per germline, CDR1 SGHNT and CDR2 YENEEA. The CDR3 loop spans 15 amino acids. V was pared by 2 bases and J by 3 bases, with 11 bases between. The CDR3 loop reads CASSLFSGLGNTIYF. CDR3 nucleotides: TGTGCCAGCAGCTTATTCTCGGGTCTTGGAAACACCATATATTTT.

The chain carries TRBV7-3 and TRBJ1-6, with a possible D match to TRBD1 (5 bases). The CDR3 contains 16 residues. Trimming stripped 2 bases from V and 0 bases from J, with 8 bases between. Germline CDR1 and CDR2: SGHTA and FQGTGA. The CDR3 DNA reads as TGTGCCAGCAGCTTAGCCGGGGGCTCCTATAATTCACCCCTCCACTTT. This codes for CASSLAGGSYNSPLHF.

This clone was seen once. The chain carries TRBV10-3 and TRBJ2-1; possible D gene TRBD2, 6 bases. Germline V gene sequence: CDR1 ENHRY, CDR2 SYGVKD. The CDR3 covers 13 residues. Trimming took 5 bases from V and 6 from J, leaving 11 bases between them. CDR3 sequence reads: CAISIRDFNEQFF. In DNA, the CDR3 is TGTGCCATCAGTATCCGGGACTTCAATGAGCAGTTCTTC.

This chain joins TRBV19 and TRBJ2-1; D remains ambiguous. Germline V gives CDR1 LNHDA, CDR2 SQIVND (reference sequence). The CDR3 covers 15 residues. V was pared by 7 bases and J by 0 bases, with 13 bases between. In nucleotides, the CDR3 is TGTGCCAGTACGAGTGGCTGGAGCTCCTACAATGAGCAGTTCTTC. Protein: CASTSGWSSYNEQFF.

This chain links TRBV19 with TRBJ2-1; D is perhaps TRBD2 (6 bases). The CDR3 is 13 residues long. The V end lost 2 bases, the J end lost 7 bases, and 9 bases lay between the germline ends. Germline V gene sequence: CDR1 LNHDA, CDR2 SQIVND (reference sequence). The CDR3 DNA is TGTGCCAGTAGTATACGGGGGAAGAATGAGCAGTTCTTC. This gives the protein CASSIRGKNEQFF.

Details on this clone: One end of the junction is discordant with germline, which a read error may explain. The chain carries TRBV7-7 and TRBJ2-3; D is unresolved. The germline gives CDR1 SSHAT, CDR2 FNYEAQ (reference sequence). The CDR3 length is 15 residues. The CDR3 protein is CASSPLLLSADTQYF. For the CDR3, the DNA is TGTGCTAGCAGTCCACTCCTATTGAGCGCAGATACGCAGTATTTT.

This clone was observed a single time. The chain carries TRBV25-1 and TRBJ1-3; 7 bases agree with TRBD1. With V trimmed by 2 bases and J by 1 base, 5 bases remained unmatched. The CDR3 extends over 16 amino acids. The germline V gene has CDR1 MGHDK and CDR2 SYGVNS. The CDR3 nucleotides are TGTGCCAGCAGTGAACCAGGGGGTAGGTCTGGAAACACCATATATTTT. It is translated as CASSEPGGRSGNTIYF.

The CDR3 nucleotides are TGTGCCAGCAGTTCTTATCAGCCCCAGCATTTT. Protein sequence: CASSSYQPQHF. This chain uses TRBV6-5 with TRBJ1-5; unclear D gene. This CDR3 is built from 11 residues. V gave up 4 bases and J gave up 5 bases, with 3 bases separating them. Germline-derived CDR1 and CDR2 are MNHEY and SVGAGI.

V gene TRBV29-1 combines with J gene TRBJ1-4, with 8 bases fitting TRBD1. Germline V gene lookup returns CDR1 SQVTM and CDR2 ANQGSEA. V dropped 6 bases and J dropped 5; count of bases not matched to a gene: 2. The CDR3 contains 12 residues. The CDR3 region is CSVGQGNEKLFF. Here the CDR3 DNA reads TGCAGCGTCGGACAGGGAAATGAAAAACTGTTTTTT.

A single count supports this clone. The CDR3 DNA follows: TGTGCCAGCAGCACACAGGACAGGAAGGGACAGCCCCAGCATTTT. This encodes CASSTQDRKGQPQHF. The chain uses TRBV7-2 and TRBJ1-5, with TRBD1 matching 7 bases. Trimming removed 5 bases from V and 7 bases from J; junction bases left unmatched: 11. This CDR3 region has 15 residues. Germline V gene sequence: CDR1 SGHTA, CDR2 FQGNSA.

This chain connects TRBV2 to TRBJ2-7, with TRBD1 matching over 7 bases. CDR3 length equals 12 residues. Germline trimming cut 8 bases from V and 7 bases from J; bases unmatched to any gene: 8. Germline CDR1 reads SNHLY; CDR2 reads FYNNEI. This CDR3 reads CASQQQGMEQYF. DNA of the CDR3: TGTGCCAGCCAACAACAGGGGATGGAGCAGTACTTC.

The CDR3 DNA follows: TGTGCCAGTAGCCCAAATAGGGTTTACGGACAACCTACCTACGAGCAGTACTTC. Its translation is CASSPNRVYGQPTYEQYF. The chain joins TRBV19 to TRBJ2-7; tentative D call: TRBD1 (5 bases). The CDR3 covers 18 residues. V was cut by 6 bases and J by 2 bases, with 26 bases left in between. CDR1 is LNHDA, CDR2 SQIVND, per germline (reference sequence). The full variable domain, in which reference TRBV19 and TRBJ2-7 provide the parts outside the CDR3, is DGGITQSPKYLFRKEGQNVTLSCEQNLNHDAMYWYRQDPGQGLRLIYYSQIVNDFQKGDIAEGYSVSREKKESFPLTVTSAQKNPTAFYLCASSPNRVYGQPTYEQYFGPGTRLTVT.

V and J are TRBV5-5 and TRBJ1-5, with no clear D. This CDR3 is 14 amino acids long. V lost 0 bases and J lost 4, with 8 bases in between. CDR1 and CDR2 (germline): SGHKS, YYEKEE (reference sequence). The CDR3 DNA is TGTGCCAGCAGCTTGGCCCCGGGGAATCAGCCCCAGCATTTT. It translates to CASSLAPGNQPQHF. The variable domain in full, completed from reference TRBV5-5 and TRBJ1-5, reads DAGVTQSPTHLIKTRGQQVTLRCSPISGHKSVSWYQQVLGQGPQFIFQYYEKEERGRGNFPDRFSARQFPNYSSELNVNALLLGDSALYLCASSLAPGNQPQHFGDGTRLSIL.

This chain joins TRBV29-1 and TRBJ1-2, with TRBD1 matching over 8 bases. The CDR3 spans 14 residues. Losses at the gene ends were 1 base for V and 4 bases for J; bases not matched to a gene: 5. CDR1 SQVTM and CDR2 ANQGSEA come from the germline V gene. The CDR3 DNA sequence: TGCAGCGTTGAAGTAACAGGGGGGGGCTATGGCTACACCTTC. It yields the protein CSVEVTGGGYGYTF.

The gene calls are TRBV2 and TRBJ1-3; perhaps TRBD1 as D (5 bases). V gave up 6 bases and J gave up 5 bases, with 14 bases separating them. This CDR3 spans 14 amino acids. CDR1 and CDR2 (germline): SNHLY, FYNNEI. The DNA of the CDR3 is TGTGCCAGCAGGCCCCCGGGGACTAGAAACACCATATATTTT. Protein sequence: CASRPPGTRNTIYF.

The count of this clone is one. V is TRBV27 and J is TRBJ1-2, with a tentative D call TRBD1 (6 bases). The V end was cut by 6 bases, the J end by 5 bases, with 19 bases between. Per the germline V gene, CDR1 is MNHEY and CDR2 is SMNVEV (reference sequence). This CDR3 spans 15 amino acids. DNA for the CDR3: TGTGCCAGCAGACACGGGGACACCGAACATTATGGCTACACCTTC. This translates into CASRHGDTEHYGYTF.

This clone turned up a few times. The CDR3 loop reads CASSRGGNTGELFF. The CDR3 DNA sequence: TGTGCCAGCAGCCGGGGTGGGAACACCGGGGAGCTGTTTTTT. This sequence joins TRBV11-3 and TRBJ2-2; weak D call: TRBD2 (5 bases). The CDR3 sequence is 14 residues long. The V and J ends lost 5 bases and 1 base respectively, with 8 bases between them. Germline CDR1 and CDR2: SGHNT and YENEEA.

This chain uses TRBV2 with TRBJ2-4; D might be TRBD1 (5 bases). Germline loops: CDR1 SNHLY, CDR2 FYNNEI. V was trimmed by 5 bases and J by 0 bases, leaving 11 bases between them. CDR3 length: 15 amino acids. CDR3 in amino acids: CASSLRALAKNIQYF. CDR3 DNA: TGTGCCAGCAGTCTCAGGGCCCTAGCCAAAAACATTCAGTACTTC.